This is a list of T cell receptor beta chains from one sample in a study of Ad26.COV2.S vaccination and SARS-CoV-2 variants. The data were produced by immunoSEQ multiplex PCR, yet TCRdb's version contains in-frame clones alone and is incomplete. The sample yields about 350,000 clones, about 91% seen once. The source material was peripheral blood, sampled after recovery from COVID-19. The receptor source for this set is a human donor who had recovered from COVID-19. The CDR3 runs from the conserved cysteine through the conserved F or W. D genes are given only for firm matches. Expanded clones are given a class, and other clones once, few, many or no size at all.

D: .; size: .; J: TRBJ2-1; V: TRBV10-3; DNA: TGTGCCATCAGTGAGTCGAACGGAGGTCCAGGGGAGCAGTTCTTC; CDR3: CAISESNGGPGEQFF
D: .; size: .; J: TRBJ2-3; V: TRBV12-5; DNA: TGTGCTAGTGGTTTGGTAGGACTTCGCACAGATACGCAGTATTTT; CDR3: CASGLVGLRTDTQYF
D: .; size: .; J: TRBJ2-7; V: TRBV20-1; DNA: TGCAGTGCTAGTAGGGGGGGCTACGAGCAGTACTTC; CDR3: CSASRGGYEQYF
D: .; size: .; J: TRBJ1-1; V: TRBV10-3; DNA: TGTGCCATCAGTGAGATTCAGGCCAAAAACACTGAAGCTTTCTTT; CDR3: CAISEIQAKNTEAFF
D: .; size: .; J: TRBJ2-4; V: TRBV3-1/TRBV3-2; DNA: TGTGCCAGCAGCCAAAGTTCGGGGGATCAGTACTTC; CDR3: CASSQSSGDQYF
D: .; size: .; J: TRBJ1-2; V: TRBV7-9; DNA: TGTGCCAGCACCTATCTGGACAAACCTAACTATGGCTACACCTTC; CDR3: CASTYLDKPNYGYTF
D: .; size: .; J: TRBJ2-7; V: TRBV19; DNA: TGTGCCAGTAGTATCGAGGGAAGAGGCTACGAGCAGTACTTC; CDR3: CASSIEGRGYEQYF
D: .; size: .; J: TRBJ2-6; V: TRBV7-2; DNA: TGTGCCAGCAGCTCTGAGGGGTTCGGGGCCAACGTCCTGACTTTC; CDR3: CASSSEGFGANVLTF
D: TRBD1; size: .; J: TRBJ1-6; V: TRBV24-1; DNA: TGTGCCACCAGTGATTTGGGACAGGGAGGTTCACCCCTCCACTTT; CDR3: CATSDLGQGGSPLHF
D: .; size: once; J: TRBJ1-1; V: TRBV6-5; DNA: TGTGCCAGCACCATACAGGGTAACACTGAAGCTTTCTTT; CDR3: CASTIQGNTEAFF
D: .; size: .; J: TRBJ1-2; V: TRBV12-3/TRBV12-4; DNA: TGTGCCAGCAGTTTAGAAACGGGTAGGGGCTACACCTTC; CDR3: CASSLETGRGYTF
D: .; size: .; J: TRBJ2-1; V: TRBV7-9; DNA: TGTGCCAGCAGCTTCGTGACAGCCTACAATGAGCAGTTCTTC; CDR3: CASSFVTAYNEQFF
D: TRBD1; size: .; J: TRBJ2-2; V: TRBV7-9; DNA: TGTGCCAGCAGCCCGGGACAGGGGGCTGGGGAGCTGTTTTTT; CDR3: CASSPGQGAGELFF
D: .; size: .; J: TRBJ2-1; V: TRBV5-4; DNA: TGTGCCAGCAGCTCCCCGGCGGACAATGAGCAGTTCTTC; CDR3: CASSSPADNEQFF
D: .; size: .; J: TRBJ1-2; V: TRBV19; DNA: TGTGCCAGTAGTATGTCGGCCAGGTCCTATGGCTACACCTTC; CDR3: CASSMSARSYGYTF
D: .; size: few; J: TRBJ1-5; V: TRBV7-8; DNA: TGTGCCAGCAGCTTGCCCCGGGACAGCAATCAGCCCCAGCATTTT; CDR3: CASSLPRDSNQPQHF
D: TRBD1; size: once; J: TRBJ2-7; V: TRBV5-6; DNA: TGTGCCAGCAGCTTGGGGGGACAGGGGGCTGGTGAGCAGTACTTC; CDR3: CASSLGGQGAGEQYF
D: TRBD1; size: .; J: TRBJ2-3; V: TRBV24-1; DNA: TGTGCCACCAGTGATGCGCGTGGCAGGGGGCGCCCAGATACGCAGTATTTT; CDR3: CATSDARGRGRPDTQYF
D: .; size: .; J: TRBJ2-7; V: TRBV13; DNA: TGTGCCAGCAGCTTCTCCGGGACCAACGAGGGTGAGCAGTACTTC; CDR3: CASSFSGTNEGEQYF
D: .; size: .; J: TRBJ1-2; V: TRBV2; DNA: TGTGCCAGCAAGGGCGGGCGGGCCTATGGCTACACCTTC; CDR3: CASKGGRAYGYTF